These T cell receptor beta chains were read from a single sample in a study of control samples from healthy donors and cancer patients. Some clones are missing from TCRdb's copy, which holds only in-frame ones; the method was immunoSEQ multiplex PCR. Among 150,000 to 200,000 clones listed, just over 85% were seen once. Sequencing was performed on blood. The receptors originated from a woman in her thirties in good health. CDR3s include the opening cysteine and the closing phenylalanine or tryptophan. A D gene is named only where the DNA matches it firmly. Some rows mark clone size as missing; the rest say once, few, many or name a class of expanded clone.

V	D	size	J	DNA	CDR3
TRBV11-3	.	.	TRBJ2-1	TGTGCCAGCAGCTTAGGGCCGGGAAAATACAATGAGCAGTTCTTC	CASSLGPGKYNEQFF
TRBV29-1	TRBD1	.	TRBJ2-7	TGCAGCGCCCGGGACAGGGAAACCTACGAGCAGTACTTC	CSARDRETYEQYF
TRBV2	.	once	TRBJ2-2	TGTGCCAGCAAGGGGGGCGCGAACACCGGGGAGCTGTTTTTT	CASKGGANTGELFF
TRBV6-5	.	.	TRBJ2-5	TGTGCCACTCGGATTACAGGGGAGACCCAGTACTTC	CATRITGETQYF
TRBV28	TRBD1	.	TRBJ1-1	TGTGCCAGCAGTGAGGGACAGACTTTGAACACTGAAGCTTTCTTT	CASSEGQTLNTEAFF
TRBV2	TRBD2	few	TRBJ2-3	TGTGCCAGCAGCAAGGGTACTAGCGGGAGATCAGATACGCAGTATTTT	CASSKGTSGRSDTQYF
TRBV19	.	.	TRBJ2-3	TGTGCCAGTAGTATAGATCCCCTCACCACAGATACGCAGTATTTT	CASSIDPLTTDTQYF
TRBV24-1	.	.	TRBJ2-2	TGTGCCACCAGTGATCCCAAAAGAGGACCGGGCACCGGGGAGCTGTTTTTT	CATSDPKRGPGTGELFF
TRBV10-3	TRBD2	.	TRBJ2-1	TGTGCCATCAGCAGCGGGAGCACCTACAATGAGCAGTTCTTC	CAISSGSTYNEQFF
TRBV25-1	TRBD1	.	TRBJ1-1	TGTGCCAGCAGTGACCCGGCAGGGGGGGACACTGAAGCTTTCTTT	CASSDPAGGDTEAFF
TRBV7-9	TRBD1	.	TRBJ1-6	TGTGCCAGCAGCCCCGAGACAGGGAATAATTCACCCCTCCACTTT	CASSPETGNNSPLHF
TRBV6-5	.	.	TRBJ1-1	TGTGCCAGCGGACCTTTCTCAACAGGGAGGGCTGAAGCTTTCTTT	CASGPFSTGRAEAFF
TRBV12-3/TRBV12-4	.	.	TRBJ2-3	TGTGCCAGCAGTGGGGGCACAGATACGCAGTATTTT	CASSGGTDTQYF
TRBV6-5	.	.	TRBJ2-2	TGTGCCAGCATGCCCGCTAGCAACACCGGGGAGCTGTTTTTT	CASMPASNTGELFF
TRBV5-6	.	.	TRBJ1-6	TGTGCCAGCAGCTTGCGGCGCAATTCACCCCTCCACTTT	CASSLRRNSPLHF
TRBV4-1	.	once	TRBJ2-1	TGCGCCAGCAGCCAAGCTGCACCGAACAATGAGCAGTTCTTC	CASSQAAPNNEQFF
TRBV4-2	.	.	TRBJ1-2	TGTGCCAGCAGCCAAGGGAGGGAATTTAACTATGGCTACACCTTC	CASSQGREFNYGYTF
TRBV7-9	.	.	TRBJ1-2	TGTGCCAGCAGCTTAGACCTGGGCCGCTACACCTTC	CASSLDLGRYTF
TRBV10-3	TRBD1	few	TRBJ1-1	TGTGCCATCAGCAGAGACAGGGGAAACACTGAAGCTTTCTTT	CAISRDRGNTEAFF
TRBV2	TRBD1	.	TRBJ1-1	TGTGCCAGCAGTGCAAGCAGGGGGGGGTCAGTGAACACTGAAGCTTTCTTT	CASSASRGGSVNTEAFF
TRBV19	.	.	TRBJ2-5	TGTGCCAGTAGTGAATTAGATGCAGGGGGGCTTCGTAAAGAGACCCAGTACTTC	CASSELDAGGLRKETQYF
TRBV28	.	.	TRBJ1-2	TGTGCCAGCAGTTCCATAGGGGACCAGAACTATGGCTACACCTTC	CASSSIGDQNYGYTF
TRBV3-1/TRBV3-2	.	.	TRBJ2-3	TGTGCCAGCAGCCAAGGTAGCGGTTCCCGGTGGGATACGCAGTATTTT	CASSQGSGSRWDTQYF
TRBV19	TRBD2	.	TRBJ2-5	TGTGCCAGTAGTATAATCGCCGGGACTACCAAAGAGACCCAGTACTTC	CASSIIAGTTKETQYF
TRBV15	.	.	TRBJ1-1	TGTGCCACCAGCAGAGGCGGACGCCACAGGGAAGCTTTCTTT	CATSRGGRHREAFF
TRBV5-1	.	.	TRBJ2-1	TGCGCCAGCAGCTTGGAAGGGAGCTCCTACAATGAGCAGTTCTTC	CASSLEGSSYNEQFF
TRBV29-1	.	.	TRBJ2-1	TGCAGCGTTGAAGGGGGAAGGTCCTACAATGAGCAGTTCTTC	CSVEGGRSYNEQFF
TRBV2	.	few	TRBJ1-1	TGTGCCAGCAGTGAAGGGGGCTGGGTCACTGAAGCTTTCTTT	CASSEGGWVTEAFF
TRBV6-5	.	.	TRBJ2-2	TGTGCCAGCAACCCGGCCCAGTATGGTACCGGGGAGCTGTTTTTT	CASNPAQYGTGELFF
TRBV19	TRBD1	.	TRBJ2-2	TGTGCCAGTAGTACTCCCGGGACAGGATACACCGGGGAGCTGTTTTTT	CASSTPGTGYTGELFF
TRBV12-3/TRBV12-4	.	few	TRBJ1-2	TGTGCCAGCAGTGCAGGACAGATCGGTGGCTACACCTTC	CASSAGQIGGYTF
TRBV5-4	TRBD1	.	TRBJ1-6	TGTGCCAGCAGCCCTACAGGGGGTAGGCCCCTCCACTTT	CASSPTGGRPLHF
TRBV7-9	TRBD2	.	TRBJ2-1	TGTGCCAGCAGCTTAGGAGCGGGATTATCCTACAATGAGCAGTTCTTC	CASSLGAGLSYNEQFF
TRBV15	TRBD2	.	TRBJ2-1	TGTGCCACCAGCAGATCGCGGGAGAGATACAATGAGCAGTTCTTC	CATSRSRERYNEQFF
TRBV5-1	.	.	TRBJ1-2	TGCGCCAGCAGCCAAAACCAGGGTAGAGGCTACACCTTC	CASSQNQGRGYTF
TRBV7-9	.	.	TRBJ2-3	TGTGCCAGCAGCCCCCGGGGAGAGGGAACAGATACGCAGTATTTT	CASSPRGEGTDTQYF
TRBV6-1	.	.	TRBJ1-6	TGTGCCAGCAGTGAAGCCCCGGGAGCCAATAATTCACCCCTCCACTTT	CASSEAPGANNSPLHF
TRBV15	TRBD2	.	TRBJ2-7	TGTGCCACCAGCAGAGAAGGGACTATCCCTAAGGAGCAGTACTTC	CATSREGTIPKEQYF
TRBV25-1	.	.	TRBJ2-3	TGTGCCAGCAGCCTCCTGCACTCCACAGATACGCAGTATTTT	CASSLLHSTDTQYF
TRBV7-9	.	.	TRBJ2-5	TGTGCCAGCAGCACAAGCGGACAAGAGACCCAGTACTTC	CASSTSGQETQYF
TRBV24-1	.	.	TRBJ1-1	TGTGCCACCCAGTGGGGTGCTGAAGCTTTCTTT	CATQWGAEAFF
TRBV27	.	.	TRBJ1-6	TGTGCCAGCAGCTTCCGGGGGGTTAATTCACCCCTCCACTTT	CASSFRGVNSPLHF
TRBV11-3	.	.	TRBJ2-5	TGTGCCAGCAGCCCAGGGACTGGCCAAGAGACCCAGTACTTC	CASSPGTGQETQYF
TRBV11-2	TRBD1	.	TRBJ1-2	TGTGCCAGCAGCCCCGGGACAGGGACGGGCTACACCTTC	CASSPGTGTGYTF